The source of this T cell receptor (beta chain) is a study of graft-versus-host responses after intestinal transplantation. Turning to the study itself: Recipients across the board were started on anti-thymocyte globulin induction, then kept on tacrolimus and steroids for roughly 3 years.

This table comes from immunoSEQ multiplex PCR, and its TCRdb copy is limited to in-frame clones, with some not included. The table has some 16,000 clones, roughly 80% seen once. Note on this clone: The antigen remains undetermined.

Tissue from the graft was processed to free its intraepithelial and lamina propria lymphocytes. Germline values: CDR1 SNHLY, CDR2 FYNNEI. With 8 bases removed from V and 1 base from J, the gap between germline ends came to 15 bases. The CDR3 covers 14 residues. General study points: Some GvH clones were seen earlier in gut or blood, suggesting intestinal origin.

Sequences were derived from ileum tissue, sampled 17 days after transplant. This sequence originates from a human patient who received an intestinal transplant, so some T cells may come from the graft donor. V usage is TRBV2 and J usage is TRBJ2-7, with D possibly matching TRBD2 (5 bases). The CDR3 reads CASRGRQASYEQYF. The CDR3 DNA reads TGTGCCAGCCGAGGGCGGCAGGCTTCCTACGAGCAGTACTTC.